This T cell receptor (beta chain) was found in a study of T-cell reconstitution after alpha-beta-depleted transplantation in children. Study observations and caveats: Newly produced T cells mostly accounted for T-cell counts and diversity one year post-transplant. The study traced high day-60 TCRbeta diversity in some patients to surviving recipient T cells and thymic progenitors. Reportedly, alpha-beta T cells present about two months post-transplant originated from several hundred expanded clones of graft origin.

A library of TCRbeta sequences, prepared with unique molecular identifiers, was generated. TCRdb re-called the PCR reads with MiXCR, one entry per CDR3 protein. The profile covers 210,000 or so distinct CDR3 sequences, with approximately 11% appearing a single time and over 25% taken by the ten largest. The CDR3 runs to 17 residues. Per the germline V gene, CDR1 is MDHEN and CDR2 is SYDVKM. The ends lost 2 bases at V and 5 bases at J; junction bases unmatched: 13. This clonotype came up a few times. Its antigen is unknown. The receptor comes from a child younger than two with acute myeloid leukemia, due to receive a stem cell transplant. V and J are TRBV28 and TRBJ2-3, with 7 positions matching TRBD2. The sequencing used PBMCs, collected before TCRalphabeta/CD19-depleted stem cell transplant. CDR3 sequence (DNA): TGTGCCAGCAGTTTAGTGCAAGGCGGGAGTATTGGAGATACGCAGTATTTT. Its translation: CASSLVQGGSIGDTQYF.